The 3 T cell receptor beta chains below all came from one sample that was sequenced in a study of CD8+ T cells in alopecia areata. RNA extraction was followed by reverse transcription into cDNA, which acted as the sequencing template. Profiled with immunoSEQ multiplex PCR; TCRdb holds only in-frame clones, not every one. The sample carries fewer than 250,000 clones, roughly 44% recorded once. Treatment indicated: oral pan-JAK inhibitor, 5-10 mg twice daily. The sequenced sample was CD4+ T cells sorted from blood, obtained at approximately week 36, from a patient treated with tofacitinib. Receptors were obtained from a human donor with alopecia areata.

The sample holds a few counts of this clone. This chain links TRBV5-5 with TRBJ2-7; 7 bases fit TRBD1. This CDR3 is 14 amino acids long. Looked up from germline, CDR1 is SGHKS and CDR2 is YYEKEE (reference sequence). V gave up 1 base and J gave up 2 bases; unmatched junction bases: 3. CDR3 nucleotide sequence: TGTGCCAGCAGCTTGATTGGGACAGCCTACGAGCAGTACTTC. This translates into CASSLIGTAYEQYF.

The chain uses TRBV4-1 and TRBJ1-1; tentative D call: TRBD1 (6 bases). The CDR3 length is 14 residues. Trimming stripped 6 bases from V and 0 bases from J, with 11 bases between. Germline assignment: CDR1 MGHRA and CDR2 YSYEKL. CDR3 bases: TGCGCCAGCAGACCCGGACAGATGAACACTGAAGCTTTCTTT. It translates to CASRPGQMNTEAFF.

The chain links TRBV6-1 to TRBJ2-7, with unresolved D. Germline V gene data show CDR1 as MNHNS and CDR2 as SASEGT. The CDR3 is 11 residues long. V dropped 6 bases and J dropped 5 bases, with 8 bases sitting between them. The CDR3, as DNA: TGTGCCAGCAGGAAGGGTCACGAGCAGTACTTC. This sequence encodes CASRKGHEQYF.